This T cell receptor beta chain was obtained from a study of early T cells in non-severe SARS-CoV-2 infection. Study-level information: Sequenced bulk RNA came from whole blood that was unsorted, and chains were unpaired.

Germline V CDR1 and CDR2: SGHTA, FQGNSA. V was trimmed by 3 bases and J by 0 bases, leaving 8 bases between them. This CDR3 contains 14 residues. cDNA molecules, individually, were tagged with unique molecular identifiers. A single record per CDR3 protein comes from TCRdb applying MiXCR to the 5' RACE reads. Of 45,000 to 75,000 distinct CDR3 sequences in the sample, around an eighth were seen once. To note about this clonotype: No antigen is known for it.

Notes on the study in general: Sequences matched to VDJdb favored anti-spike CD8 responses, while private and CD4 specificities were missed.

The sequence was obtained from an adult who was a healthcare worker with PCR-confirmed SARS-CoV-2 infection or an uninfected control (not recorded which). The chain employs TRBV7-2 and TRBJ2-5; perhaps TRBD1 as D (5 bases). The sample taken for sequencing was whole blood. This CDR3 is CASSFGHNQETQYF. The CDR3 nucleotides read TGTGCCAGCAGCTTTGGACATAACCAAGAGACCCAGTACTTC.